The 21 T cell receptor beta chains listed next were all sequenced from one sample in a study of T-cell memory formation after mild COVID-19 (dated by TCRdb to the early 2020s). The receptor library was made with 5' RACE. The instrument was an Illumina NovaSeq 6000. In TCRdb, the public reads were trimmed at Q25 with fastp and aligned with MiXCR, with productive beta chains retained. Every entry covers one CDR3 protein and lists the most common genes and DNA from its rows. The sample table contains around 190,000 distinct CDR3 sequences; only one count was recorded for roughly 20% of them. The top ten clones comprise more than 3% of the sample. Sequencing input: PBMCs or a T cell subset sorted from them (not recorded which). The receptors originated from a man aged 18 to 29 who had mild COVID-19 (a few samples of this study predate the infection). The sample titles of this study are shuffled in the database, so cell type and time point are left out; the donor was told from shared clones.

The chain combines TRBV5-1 with TRBJ1-5; 7 positions agree with TRBD1. The CDR3 loop spans 13 amino acids. The J segment lost 4 bases and the V segment lost 4 bases, leaving 2 bases of the junction unmatched. From germline, CDR1 is SGHRS and CDR2 YFSETQ. CDR3 sequence (DNA): TGCGCCAGCAGCGAGACAGGGAATCAGCCCCAGCATTTT. Its translation: CASSETGNQPQHF.

In its sample, this clonotype was seen a few times. V usage is TRBV29-1 and J usage is TRBJ2-7; a weak D match, TRBD2 (5 bases). The CDR3 sequence is 12 residues long. V lost 7 bases to trimming and J lost 5 bases, with 15 bases between them. Germline values: CDR1 SQVTM, CDR2 ANQGSEA. The chain's CDR3 is CSAGLLAHEQYF. CDR3 sequence (DNA): TGCAGCGCCGGACTTCTGGCTCACGAGCAGTACTTC.

This clonotype was detected only a few times. The chain uses TRBV19 and TRBJ2-3, with a weak D call TRBD1 (5 bases). CDR1 is LNHDA and CDR2 is SQIVND in the germline V gene (reference sequence). V was pared by 2 bases and J by 6 bases, with 12 bases between. This CDR3 has 14 residues. CDR3 sequence reads: CASSINPRVDTQYF. For the CDR3, the DNA is TGTGCCAGTAGTATAAACCCCAGGGTCGATACGCAGTATTTT.

This clonotype was found a few times. This chain joins TRBV5-1 and TRBJ2-7; 10 bases match TRBD1. There are 19 residues in the CDR3. The J segment lost 2 bases and the V segment lost 1 base, leaving 15 bases of the junction unmatched. The germline V gene has CDR1 SGHRS and CDR2 YFSETQ. The CDR3 coding sequence is TGCGCCAGCAGCTTGTGGCCCGGACAGGGGGGCTTACGAACCTACGAGCAGTACTTC. It is translated as CASSLWPGQGGLRTYEQYF.

This clonotype was observed many times. This chain connects TRBV7-2 to TRBJ1-2, with no clear D. The CDR3 covers 16 residues. Germline V gives CDR1 SGHTA, CDR2 FQGNSA. Trimming pared 3 bases from V and 5 bases from J, leaving 19 bases between. This chain's CDR3 is CASSFTVNPDSYGYTF. The CDR3 DNA reads as TGTGCCAGCAGCTTTACCGTTAACCCAGATTCATATGGCTACACCTTC.

The table lists this clonotype with many counts. The chain links TRBV5-1 to TRBJ2-5, with D tentatively TRBD1 or TRBD2 (5 bases each). V was clipped by 2 bases and J by 2 bases, with 10 bases between them. CDR3 length: 14 amino acids. CDR1 is SGHRS and CDR2 is YFSETQ in the germline V gene. Here the CDR3 reads CASSFGTAQETQYF. CDR3 nucleotides: TGCGCCAGCAGCTTTGGGACCGCTCAAGAGACCCAGTACTTC.

The chain employs TRBV25-1 and TRBJ2-7, with D maybe TRBD2 (7 bases). CDR3 length: 14 amino acids. Germline V lookup: CDR1 MGHDK, CDR2 SYGVNS. V lost 3 bases to trimming and J lost 2 bases, with 11 bases between them. In DNA form, the CDR3 reads TGTGCCAGCAGTGAGGGGGGGCGCACCTACGAGCAGTACGTC. Its protein is CASSEGGRTYEQYV.

This clonotype came up many times. V usage is TRBV7-3 and J usage is TRBJ1-1; D perhaps matches TRBD1 (5 bases). Trimming removed 2 bases at V and 0 bases at J, with 10 bases between. CDR1 is SGHTA and CDR2 is FQGTGA in the germline V gene. The CDR3 spans 15 residues. The CDR3 sequence is CASSLGGGMNTEAFF. The CDR3 nucleotides are TGTGCCAGCAGCTTAGGCGGGGGTATGAACACTGAAGCTTTCTTT.

This clonotype was detected a few times. V usage is TRBV7-2 and J usage is TRBJ2-3; the D gene could be TRBD1 or TRBD2 (6 bases each). Germline V lookup: CDR1 SGHTA, CDR2 FQGNSA. The germline V and J ends were trimmed by 2 bases and 6 bases, with 18 bases remaining between them. The CDR3 runs 16 residues. CDR3 in DNA: TGTGCCAGCAGCTTACATGTTAGGGGGGCAGGTGATACGCAGTATTTT. It codes for CASSLHVRGAGDTQYF.

The chain uses TRBV24-1 and TRBJ2-3, with D unresolved. The CDR3 is 11 amino acids. Germline assignment: CDR1 KGHDR and CDR2 SFDVKD. V was shortened by 6 bases and J by 6 bases, with 6 bases between the two germline ends. DNA for the CDR3: TGTGCCACCAGTTATCTGGATACGCAGTATTTT. This encodes CATSYLDTQYF.

The chain has TRBV3-1 and TRBJ1-6; weak D call: TRBD1 (5 bases). Trimming stripped 5 bases from V and 7 bases from J, with 15 bases between. The germline V gene encodes CDR1 LGHDT and CDR2 YNNKEL (reference sequence). The CDR3 extends over 15 amino acids. As DNA, the CDR3 is TGTGCCAGCAGCTTCGGGGGGGGAAGGAATTCACCCCTCCACTTT. It encodes CASSFGGGRNSPLHF.

This clonotype was recorded a few times. The chain is built from TRBV29-1 and TRBJ2-5; maybe TRBD1 (5 bases). V lost 1 base and J lost 5, with 14 bases in between. The CDR3 has 14 amino acids. Germline V gene lookup returns CDR1 SQVTM and CDR2 ANQGSEA. CDR3 sequence reads: CSVEGYRPGETQYF. The CDR3 region has the DNA TGCAGCGTTGAAGGGTACAGGCCGGGTGAGACCCAGTACTTC. Using reference TRBV29-1 and TRBJ2-5 for the parts outside the CDR3, the full variable domain is SAVISQKPSRDICQRGTSLTIQCQVDSQVTMMFWYRQQPGQSLTLIATANQGSEATYESGFVIDKFPISRPNLTFSTLTVSNMSPEDSSIYLCSVEGYRPGETQYFGPGTRLLVL.

This clonotype was seen repeatedly, ten times or more. V gene TRBV5-6 combines with J gene TRBJ2-3; the D gene is possibly TRBD2 (6 bases). The V gene's germline CDR1 is SGHDT and CDR2 YYEEEE. Trimming stripped 0 bases from V and 7 bases from J, with 12 bases between. CDR3 length: 14 residues. In nucleotides, the CDR3 is TGTGCCAGCAGCTTGGTTTCGGGGGATTATACGCAGTATTTT. It is translated as CASSLVSGDYTQYF.

This clonotype was observed a few times. The chain employs TRBV12-3 or TRBV12-4 and TRBJ1-4; D not certain. Trimming cost V 1 base and J 7 bases, with 10 bases left between them. CDR3 size: 14 residues. As DNA, the CDR3 is TGTGCCAGCAGTTTAGGAAGGGCCCGTGAAAAACTGTTTTTT. This codes for CASSLGRAREKLFF.

This clonotype was counted only a few times. V gene TRBV5-1 combines with J gene TRBJ2-3, with D uncertain. Germline loops: CDR1 SGHRS, CDR2 YFSETQ. Trimming stripped 7 bases from V and 4 bases from J, with 16 bases between. This CDR3 has 14 residues. CDR3 nucleotides: TGCGCCAGCTCCGGCGAGGTGGACGCAGATACGCAGTATTTT. Protein: CASSGEVDADTQYF.

The CDR3 spells CASSLAGDRAADTQYF. The CDR3, as DNA: TGCGCCAGCAGCTTGGCGGGGGACAGGGCTGCAGATACGCAGTATTTT. The rearrangement joins TRBV5-1 to TRBJ2-3, with TRBD1 matching over 9 bases. Germline V gene lookup returns CDR1 SGHRS and CDR2 YFSETQ. This CDR3 is 16 amino acids long. V lost 0 bases to trimming and J lost 4 bases; unmatched junction nucleotides: 6.

This clonotype turned up a few times. J is TRBJ2-7 and V is TRBV28; 7 bases agree with TRBD1. CDR3 size: 14 residues. Germline V gene lookup returns CDR1 MDHEN and CDR2 SYDVKM. V dropped 6 bases and J dropped 5; count of bases not matched to a gene: 10. In DNA form, the CDR3 reads TGTGCCAGCAGCTCACCGACAGGGCGCAACGAGCAGTACGTC. Amino acid sequence: CASSSPTGRNEQYV.

This clonotype came up a few times. The CDR3 DNA follows: TGCGCCAGCAGCTTGGAGGTGATGTGGGCAGATACGCAGTATTTT. Amino acids: CASSLEVMWADTQYF. The chain carries TRBV5-1 and TRBJ2-3; D not certain. There are 15 residues in the CDR3. Trimming shortened V by 0 bases and J by 4 bases, and 12 bases separated the two germline ends. Germline V gives CDR1 SGHRS, CDR2 YFSETQ.

V and J are TRBV7-2 and TRBJ2-3; 7 positions match TRBD2. Germline CDR1 SGHTA, CDR2 FQGNSA. The CDR3 consists of 13 residues. After removal of 6 bases from V and 9 bases from J, the junction contained 9 bases not matched to a gene. The CDR3 reads CASSLPGGGTQYF. For the CDR3, the DNA is TGTGCCAGCAGTCTGCCGGGGGGAGGGACGCAGTATTTT.

The rearrangement joins TRBV7-2 to TRBJ2-5; 7 bases line up with TRBD2. J lost 1 base, V lost 2 bases, and 1 base had no gene match. CDR1 SGHTA and CDR2 FQGNSA come from the germline V gene. The CDR3 sequence is 14 residues long. The CDR3 loop is CASSLQRGQETQYF. DNA for the CDR3: TGTGCCAGCAGCTTACAGCGGGGCCAAGAGACCCAGTACTTC.

The rearrangement links TRBV13 to TRBJ1-3; TRBD1 matches 7 bases. This CDR3 contains 14 residues. With 6 bases clipped from V and 7 bases from J, the junction kept 9 bases outside the gene matches. The germline gives CDR1 PRHDT, CDR2 FYEKMQ (reference sequence). The CDR3 coding sequence is TGTGCCAGCAGGGGGGCCGACAGGGTCAACACCATATATTTT. Translating gives CASRGADRVNTIYF.